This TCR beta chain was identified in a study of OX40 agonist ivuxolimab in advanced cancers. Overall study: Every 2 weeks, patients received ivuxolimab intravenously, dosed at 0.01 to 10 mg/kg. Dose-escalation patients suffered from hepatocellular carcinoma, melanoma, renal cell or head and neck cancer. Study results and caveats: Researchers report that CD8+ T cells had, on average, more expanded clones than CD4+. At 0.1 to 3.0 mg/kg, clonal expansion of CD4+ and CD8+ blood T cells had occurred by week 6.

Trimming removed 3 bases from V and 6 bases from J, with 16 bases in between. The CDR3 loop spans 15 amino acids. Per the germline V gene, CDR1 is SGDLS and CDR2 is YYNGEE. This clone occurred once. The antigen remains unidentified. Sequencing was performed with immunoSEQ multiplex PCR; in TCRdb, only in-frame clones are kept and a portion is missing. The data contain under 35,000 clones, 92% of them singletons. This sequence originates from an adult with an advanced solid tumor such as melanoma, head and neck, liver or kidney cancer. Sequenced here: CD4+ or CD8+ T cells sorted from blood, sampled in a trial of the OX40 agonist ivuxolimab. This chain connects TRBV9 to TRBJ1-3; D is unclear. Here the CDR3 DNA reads TGTGCCAGCAGCGGAGAGGAGGATTTGGAAAACACCATATATTTT. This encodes CASSGEEDLENTIYF.